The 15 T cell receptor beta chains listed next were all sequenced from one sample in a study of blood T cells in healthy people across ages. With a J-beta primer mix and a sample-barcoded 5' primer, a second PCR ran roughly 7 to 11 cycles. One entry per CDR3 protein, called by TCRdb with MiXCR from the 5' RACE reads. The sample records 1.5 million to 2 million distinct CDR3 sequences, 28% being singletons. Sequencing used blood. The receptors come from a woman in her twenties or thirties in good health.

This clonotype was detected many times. The CDR3 loop reads CASSARLAGGYNEQFF. CDR3 DNA sequence: TGTGCCAGCAGCGCCCGACTAGCGGGAGGGTACAATGAGCAGTTCTTC. The chain uses TRBV9 and TRBJ2-1; 14 nucleotides line up with TRBD2. Germline V gene sequence: CDR1 SGDLS, CDR2 YYNGEE. Trimming cost V 3 bases and J 4 bases; bases outside gene matches: 3. This CDR3 is 16 amino acids long.

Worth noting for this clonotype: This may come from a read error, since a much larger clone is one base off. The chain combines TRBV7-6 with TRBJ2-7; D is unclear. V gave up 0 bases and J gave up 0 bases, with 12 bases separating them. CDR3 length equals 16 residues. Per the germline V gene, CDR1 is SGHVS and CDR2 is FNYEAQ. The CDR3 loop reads CASSLASPPTSYEQYF. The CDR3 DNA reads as TGTGCCAGCAGCTTAGCCTCACCACCCACCTCCTACGAGCAGTACTTC.

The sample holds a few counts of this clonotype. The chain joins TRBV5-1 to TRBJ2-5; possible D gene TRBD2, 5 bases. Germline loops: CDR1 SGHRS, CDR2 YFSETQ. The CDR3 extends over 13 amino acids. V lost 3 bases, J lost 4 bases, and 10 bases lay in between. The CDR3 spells CASSSGDGETQYF. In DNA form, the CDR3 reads TGCGCCAGCAGCTCCGGGGATGGAGAGACCCAGTACTTC.

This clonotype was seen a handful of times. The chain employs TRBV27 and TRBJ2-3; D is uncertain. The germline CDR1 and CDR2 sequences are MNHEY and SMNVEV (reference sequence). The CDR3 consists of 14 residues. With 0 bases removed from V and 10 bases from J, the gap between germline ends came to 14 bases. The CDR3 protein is CASSLSTPGRSQYF. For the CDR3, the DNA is TGTGCCAGCAGTTTATCTACGCCCGGGCGCTCGCAGTATTTT.

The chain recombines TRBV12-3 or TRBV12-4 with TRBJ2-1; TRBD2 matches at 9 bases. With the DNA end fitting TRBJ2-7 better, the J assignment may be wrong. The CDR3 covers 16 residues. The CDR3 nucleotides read TGTGCCAGCAGTTTAGGGATAGCGGGAGTCACCCACGAGCAGTACTTC. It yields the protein CASSLGIAGVTHEQYF.

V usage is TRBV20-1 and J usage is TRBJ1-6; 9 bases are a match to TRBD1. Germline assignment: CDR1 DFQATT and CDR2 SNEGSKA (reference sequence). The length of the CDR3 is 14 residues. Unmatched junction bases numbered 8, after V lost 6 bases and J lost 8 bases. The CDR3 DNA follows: TGCAGTGCCCACAGGGGGCGAACGGATTCACCCCTCCACTTT. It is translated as CSAHRGRTDSPLHF.

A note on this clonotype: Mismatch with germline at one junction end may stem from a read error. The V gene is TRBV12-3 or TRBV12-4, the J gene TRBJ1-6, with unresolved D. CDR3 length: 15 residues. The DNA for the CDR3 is TGTGCCAGCAAGACCCTCTCGGCCTATACTTCACCCCTCCACTTT. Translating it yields CASKTLSAYTSPLHF.

The DNA of the CDR3 is TGTGCCAGAGCGAGAGGGGATACGCAGTATTTT. Protein product: CARARGDTQYF. The V and J genes are TRBV12-3 or TRBV12-4 and TRBJ2-3, with a tentative D call TRBD2 (5 bases). The CDR3 totals 11 residues. V was clipped by 9 bases and J by 6 bases, with 10 bases between them.

CDR3 in DNA: TGTGCCAGCTCACGGGCAGAACGCACTGAAGCTTTCTTT. This codes for CASSRAERTEAFF. This chain joins TRBV18 and TRBJ1-1; no firm D call. The V gene lost 4 bases and the J gene lost 4 bases, with 10 bases spanning the gap. Germline CDR1 reads KGHSH; CDR2 reads LQKENI. The CDR3 has 13 residues.

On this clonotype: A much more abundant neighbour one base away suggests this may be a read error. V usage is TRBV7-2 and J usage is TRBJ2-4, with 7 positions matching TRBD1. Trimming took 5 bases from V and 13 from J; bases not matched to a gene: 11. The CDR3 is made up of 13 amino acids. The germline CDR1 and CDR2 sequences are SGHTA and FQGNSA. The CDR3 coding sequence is TGTGCCAGCAGCACCCGACAGGGACATGAGCAGTACTTC. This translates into CASSTRQGHEQYF.

This CDR3 reads CASSRDSSLIQGPLHF. In DNA form, the CDR3 reads TGTGCCAGCAGCCGGGACAGTAGTTTGATTCAAGGGCCCCTCCACTTT. The chain links TRBV7-2 to TRBJ1-6, with 7 bases identical to TRBD1. The CDR3 loop spans 16 amino acids. Germline values: CDR1 SGHTA, CDR2 FQGNSA. V dropped 5 bases and J dropped 13; count of bases not matched to a gene: 17. Drawing the rest from reference TRBV7-2 and TRBJ1-6, the complete variable domain is GAGVSQSPSNKVTEKGKDVELRCDPISGHTALYWYRQSLGQGLEFLIYFQGNSAPDKSGLPSDRFSAERTGGSVSTLTIQRTQQEDSAVYLCASSRDSSLIQGPLHFGNGTRLTVT.

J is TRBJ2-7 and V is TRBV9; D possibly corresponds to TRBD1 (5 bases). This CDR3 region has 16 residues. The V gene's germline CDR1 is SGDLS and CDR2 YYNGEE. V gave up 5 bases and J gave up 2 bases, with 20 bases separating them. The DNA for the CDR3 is TGTGCCAGCAGTCACGTAGATGGCAGGGCCCCCTACGAGCAGTACTTC. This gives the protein CASSHVDGRAPYEQYF.

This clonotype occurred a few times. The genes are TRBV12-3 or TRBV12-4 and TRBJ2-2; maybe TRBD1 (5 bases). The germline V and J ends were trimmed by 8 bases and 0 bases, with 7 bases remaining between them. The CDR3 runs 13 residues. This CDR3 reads CASGHANTGELFF. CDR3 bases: TGTGCCAGCGGACACGCGAACACCGGGGAGCTGTTTTTT.

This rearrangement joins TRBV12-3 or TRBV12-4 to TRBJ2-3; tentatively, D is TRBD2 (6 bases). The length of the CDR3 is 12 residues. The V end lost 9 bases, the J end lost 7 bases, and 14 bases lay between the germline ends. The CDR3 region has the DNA TGTGCCAGTCCGGGACTCAGGAATACGCAGTATTTT. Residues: CASPGLRNTQYF.

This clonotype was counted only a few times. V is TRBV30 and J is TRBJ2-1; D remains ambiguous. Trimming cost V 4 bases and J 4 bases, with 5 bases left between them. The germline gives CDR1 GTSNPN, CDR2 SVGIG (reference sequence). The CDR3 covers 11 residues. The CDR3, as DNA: TGTGCCTGGAACTATTACAATGAGCAGTTCTTC. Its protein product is CAWNYYNEQFF.